A few counts support the clone carrying this TCR beta chain. The data belong to a study of T cells in Graves' hyperthyroidism and ophthalmopathy. Turning to the study itself: Peripheral blood was drawn at first diagnosis, prior to all treatment.

PBMCs were derived from roughly 9.6 ml fresh peripheral blood. Germline-derived CDR1 and CDR2 are KGHSH and LQKENI. This CDR3 region has 14 residues. V lost 3 bases and J lost 3, with 10 bases in between. Amplification of TCR beta CDR3 regions was performed using RNA transcripts as template. With the HTBI primer set, the TCR CDR3 went through a first round of RT-PCR. TCRdb redid the calling of the multiplex PCR reads with MiXCR, one entry per CDR3 protein. Of roughly 700,000 distinct CDR3 sequences detected, roughly a sixth appear once; the ten largest clones hold about 16%. The rearrangement uses TRBV18 and TRBJ2-3; TRBD2 is a possible D gene (6 bases). This clonotype originated in a man in his fifties with Graves' hyperthyroidism. The sequencing sample was made of blood. The CDR3 loop is CASSPWRDTDTQYF. CDR3 DNA sequence: TGTGCCAGCTCACCCTGGAGGGATACAGATACGCAGTATTTT.